This TCR beta chain was captured in a study of OX40 agonist ivuxolimab in advanced cancers. The table came from immunoSEQ multiplex PCR; TCRdb's copy has only in-frame clones and leaves some out. The sample includes more than 65,000 clones, 80% to 90% of them seen just once. Baseline, cycle 4 day 1, and cycle 7 day 1 were the blood sampling points. The trim removed 4 bases at V and 9 bases at J, leaving 17 bases unmatched. There are 17 residues in the CDR3. Germline V gene data show CDR1 as SGHRS and CDR2 as YFSETQ. The material was CD4+ or CD8+ T cells sorted from blood, obtained in a trial of the OX40 agonist ivuxolimab. The receptor comes from an adult with an advanced solid tumor such as melanoma, head and neck, liver or kidney cancer. The chain recombines TRBV5-1 with TRBJ2-1; 9 bases align to TRBD2. The CDR3 is CASSLGFGTSSGSEQFF. For the CDR3, the DNA is TGCGCCAGCAGCCTCGGCTTTGGGACTAGCTCAGGAAGTGAGCAGTTCTTC.